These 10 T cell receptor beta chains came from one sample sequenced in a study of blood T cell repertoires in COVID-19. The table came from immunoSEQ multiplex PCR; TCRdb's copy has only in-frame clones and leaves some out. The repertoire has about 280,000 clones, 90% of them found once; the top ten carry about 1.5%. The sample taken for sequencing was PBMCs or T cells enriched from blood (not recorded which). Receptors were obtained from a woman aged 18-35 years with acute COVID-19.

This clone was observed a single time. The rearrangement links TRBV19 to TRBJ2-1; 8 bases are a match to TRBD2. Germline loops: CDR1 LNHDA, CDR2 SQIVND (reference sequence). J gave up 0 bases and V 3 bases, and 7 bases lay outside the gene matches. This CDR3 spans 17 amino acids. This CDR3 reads CASSILGTSSSYNEQFF. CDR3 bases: TGTGCCAGTAGTATCCTAGGGACTAGTTCCTCCTACAATGAGCAGTTCTTC.

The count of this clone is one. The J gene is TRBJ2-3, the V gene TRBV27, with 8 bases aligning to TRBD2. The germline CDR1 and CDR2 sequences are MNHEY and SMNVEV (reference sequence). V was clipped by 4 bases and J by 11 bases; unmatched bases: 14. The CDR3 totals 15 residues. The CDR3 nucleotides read TGTGCCAGCAGTTCTCTTAGCGGGGAACTGATGAAGCAGTATTTT. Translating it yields CASSSLSGELMKQYF.

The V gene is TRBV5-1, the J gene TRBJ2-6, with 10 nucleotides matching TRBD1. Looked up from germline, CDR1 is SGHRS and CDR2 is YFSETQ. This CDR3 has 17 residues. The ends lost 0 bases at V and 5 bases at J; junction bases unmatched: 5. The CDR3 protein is CASSLGQGARWANVLTF. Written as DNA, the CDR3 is TGCGCCAGCAGCTTGGGACAGGGGGCGAGGTGGGCCAACGTCCTGACTTTC.

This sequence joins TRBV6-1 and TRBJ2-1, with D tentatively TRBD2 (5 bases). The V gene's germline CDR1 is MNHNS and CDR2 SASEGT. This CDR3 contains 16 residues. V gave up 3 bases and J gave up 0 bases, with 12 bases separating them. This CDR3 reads CASSDRGSRSYNEQFF. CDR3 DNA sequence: TGTGCCAGCAGTGACCGGGGTAGCCGCTCCTACAATGAGCAGTTCTTC.

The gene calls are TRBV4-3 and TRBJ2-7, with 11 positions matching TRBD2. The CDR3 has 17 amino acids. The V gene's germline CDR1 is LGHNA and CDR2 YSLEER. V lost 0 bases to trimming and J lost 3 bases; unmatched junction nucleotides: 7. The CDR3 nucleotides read TGCGCCAGCAGCCAAGATTACACTAGCGGGAGTTTCTACGAGCAGTACTTC. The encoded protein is CASSQDYTSGSFYEQYF.

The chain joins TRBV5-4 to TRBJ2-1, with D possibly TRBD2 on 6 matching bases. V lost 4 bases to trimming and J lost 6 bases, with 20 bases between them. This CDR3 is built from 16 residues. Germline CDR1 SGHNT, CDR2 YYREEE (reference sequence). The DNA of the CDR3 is TGTGCCAGCAGCGCGGGCGGCTCGCGGGATCTCAATGAGCAGTTCTTC. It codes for CASSAGGSRDLNEQFF.

CDR3 loop: CASSENGGLSPYSNQPQHF. Here the CDR3 DNA reads TGTGCCAGCAGTGAAAACGGGGGGTTGTCTCCTTATAGCAATCAGCCCCAGCATTTT. This rearrangement joins TRBV6-1 to TRBJ1-5; perhaps TRBD1 as D (5 bases). The germline V gene has CDR1 MNHNS and CDR2 SASEGT. The V and J ends lost 2 bases and 0 bases respectively, with 20 bases between them. The CDR3 totals 19 residues.

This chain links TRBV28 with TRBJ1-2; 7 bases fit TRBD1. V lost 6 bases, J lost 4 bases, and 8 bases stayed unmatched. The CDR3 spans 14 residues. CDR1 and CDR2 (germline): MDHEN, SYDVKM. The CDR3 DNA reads TGTGCCAGCAGAAAACAGGGGTTTGGCTATGGCTACACCTTC. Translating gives CASRKQGFGYGYTF.

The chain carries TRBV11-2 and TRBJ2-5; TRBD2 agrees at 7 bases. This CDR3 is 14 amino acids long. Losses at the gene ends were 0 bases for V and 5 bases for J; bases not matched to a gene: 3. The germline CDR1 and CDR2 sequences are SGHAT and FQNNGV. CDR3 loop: CASSLERGGETQYF. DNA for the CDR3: TGTGCCAGCAGCTTAGAGAGGGGAGGGGAGACCCAGTACTTC.

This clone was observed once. The chain's CDR3 is CASSKSGRSNQPQHF. The CDR3 region has the DNA TGTGCCAGCAGTAAATCTGGGCGTAGCAATCAGCCCCAGCATTTT. V usage is TRBV6-5 and J usage is TRBJ1-5, with D hard to call. The CDR3 runs 15 residues. The germline V gene encodes CDR1 MNHEY and CDR2 SVGAGI. Trimming took off 5 bases at V and 0 bases at J, with 11 bases between the two ends.